What follows are 7 T cell receptor beta chains derived from one specimen sequenced in a study of T cells after yellow fever vaccination. TCRdb redid the calling of the 5' RACE reads with MiXCR, one entry per CDR3 protein. The sample has about 74,000 distinct CDR3 sequences; roughly 7.4% are singletons. The input for sequencing was CD8+ T cells sorted from PBMCs, taken 5 to 6 days after the first yellow fever vaccination. These receptors all come from a man between 18 and 29 years old who received the YFV17D yellow fever vaccine.

The chain employs TRBV6-5 and TRBJ2-5; TRBD2 might be the D (5 bases). From germline, CDR1 is MNHEY and CDR2 SVGAGI. The CDR3 runs 13 residues. Trimming took 4 bases from V and 5 from J, leaving 11 bases between them. The CDR3, as DNA: TGTGCCAGCAGTTGGGCGGACTGGGAGACCCAGTACTTC. Its protein is CASSWADWETQYF.

This sequence joins TRBV5-4 and TRBJ1-1; 7 bases match TRBD1. Germline V gene data show CDR1 as SGHNT and CDR2 as YYREEE (reference sequence). V trimming: 0 bases; J trimming: 3 bases; junction bases outside the gene matches: 11. The CDR3 is 17 amino acids. In DNA form, the CDR3 reads TGTGCCAGCAGCTTGGAAGGGGGCTTTTTTGGTGACACTGAAGCTTTCTTT. This translates into CASSLEGGFFGDTEAFF.

In the case of this clonotype: A read error is possible here, since a much larger clone lies one base away. The chain combines TRBV2 with TRBJ2-7; D unclear. CDR1 is SNHLY, CDR2 FYNNEI, per germline. Trimming pared 5 bases from V and 2 bases from J, leaving 13 bases between. This CDR3 is built from 14 residues. CDR3 coding DNA: TGTGCCAGCAGTTTAATCGACTCCCCCTACGAGCAGTACTTC. Encoded protein: CASSLIDSPYEQYF. The whole variable domain, filled in from reference TRBV2 and TRBJ2-7, reads EPEVTQTPSHQVTQMGQEVILRCVPISNHLYFYWYRQILGQKVEFLVSFYNNEISEKSEIFDDQFSVERPDGSNFTLKIRSTKLEDSAMYFCASSLIDSPYEQYFGPGTRLTVT.

This clonotype was counted a few times. This rearrangement joins TRBV3-1 to TRBJ2-1; the match to TRBD2 covers 12 bases. V dropped 0 bases and J dropped 0; count of bases not matched to a gene: 3. The CDR3 sequence is 18 residues long. CDR1 and CDR2 (germline): LGHDT, YNNKEL (reference sequence). The CDR3 here is CASSQDSSGGDSYNEQFF. CDR3 bases: TGTGCCAGCAGCCAAGATTCTAGCGGGGGGGACTCCTACAATGAGCAGTTCTTC.

This clonotype came up a few times. V and J are TRBV4-2 and TRBJ2-1, with 15 bases matching TRBD2. The CDR3 has 21 amino acids. The trim removed 3 bases at V and 0 bases at J, leaving 12 bases unmatched. The germline gives CDR1 LGHNA, CDR2 YNFKEQ. In DNA form, the CDR3 reads TGTGCCAGCAGCCATACTTCAGGGACTAGCGGGGGGATGAGCTCCTACAATGAGCAGTTCTTC. Encoded protein: CASSHTSGTSGGMSSYNEQFF.

This clonotype was counted ten times or more. The chain uses TRBV4-3 and TRBJ1-4, with 7 bases lining up with TRBD1. This CDR3 region has 15 residues. Germline CDR1 LGHNA, CDR2 YSLEER. V shed 4 bases and J 6 bases; nucleotides not matched to a gene: 8. CDR3 nucleotides: TGCGCCAGCAGCCTAACGACAGGGCAAGATGAAAAACTGTTTTTT. Translated, it gives CASSLTTGQDEKLFF.

The CDR3 region is CASSFSTAAYEQYF. CDR3 nucleotide sequence: TGTGCCAGCAGTTTTTCCACCGCAGCCTACGAGCAGTACTTC. This chain connects TRBV27 to TRBJ2-7, with D uncertain. Germline V lookup: CDR1 MNHEY, CDR2 SMNVEV (reference sequence). Deletions cut 3 bases from V and 2 bases from J, with 11 bases between. The CDR3 spans 14 residues.